Listed below are T cell receptor beta chains from one sample, sequenced in a study of metastatic and nonmetastatic thyroid tumors. Via MiXCR, TCRdb re-called the PCR reads. This table has 23,000 or so clones, 20% to 30% appearing once. The sample was tumor tissue. The receptors originated from a male donor with papillary thyroid cancer or a benign thyroid nodule (not recorded which). Some clones in this sample may be carry-over from other donors' samples. CDR3s include the opening cysteine and the closing phenylalanine or tryptophan. A D gene is named only where the DNA matches it firmly. Only part of the rows carry a size: once, few, many, or a class if the clone is expanded.

j_call d_call clone_size v_call cdr3_nt cdr3_aa
TRBJ2-7 TRBD2 many TRBV28 TGTGCCAGCAGCCTACGGGGGGGGTGGTACGAGCAGTACTTC CASSLRGGWYEQYF
TRBJ2-7 NA medium-sized TRBV6-5 TGTGCCAGCAGTTACTCGGGCTCCCTCGCTCTACCTGGCGAGCAGTACTTC CASSYSGSLALPGEQYF
TRBJ2-1 NA few TRBV6-2/TRBV6-3 TGTGCCAGCAGGAGTAAAGGGAGAAAGGGTAATGAGCAGTTCTTC CASRSKGRKGNEQFF
TRBJ1-2 TRBD1 NA TRBV11-2 TGTGCCAGCAGCGGACTCAGACAGGGCCCCAATAGAACCTTC CASSGLRQGPNRTF
TRBJ2-3 NA many TRBV7-3 TGTGCCAGCAGCCCCGGACATAGCACAGATACGCAGTATTTT CASSPGHSTDTQYF
TRBJ2-7 NA NA TRBV6-5 TGTGCCAGCAGTTACTCCGGGGACGGTTCCTACGAGCAGTACTTC CASSYSGDGSYEQYF
TRBJ1-2 NA NA TRBV4-3 TGCGCCAGCAGCCAAGATCGGCATAACTATGGCTACACCTTC CASSQDRHNYGYTF
TRBJ2-1 TRBD2 NA TRBV7-9 TGTGCCAGCAGCCCTCAGGCTAGCGGGAGCAGCGGCTCCTACAATGAGCAGTTCTTC CASSPQASGSSGSYNEQFF
TRBJ1-1 NA few TRBV6-1 TGTGCCAGCATCAGGGCGGTGAACACTGAAGCTTTCTTT CASIRAVNTEAFF
TRBJ1-4 NA many TRBV19 TGTGCCAGTAGTGACTCACGGGAAAAACTGTTTTTT CASSDSREKLFF
TRBJ1-5 TRBD1 NA TRBV20-1 TGCAGTGCGGGGACAGGGGGCGGGGGCAATCAGCCCCAGCATTTT CSAGTGGGGNQPQHF
TRBJ2-3 TRBD2 few TRBV6-1 TGTGCCAGCAGGATGGCCTCTAGCGGCCTCACAGATACTCAGTATTTT CASRMASSGLTDTQYF
TRBJ1-6 NA many TRBV18 TGTGCCAGCTCACCCAGCCTGAGCTCCTATAATTCACCCCTCCACTTT CASSPSLSSYNSPLHF
TRBJ1-5 NA many TRBV10-3 TGTGCCATCAGCGGGGGTAATCAGCCCCAGCATTTT CAISGGNQPQHF
TRBJ2-7 TRBD1 many TRBV4-3 TGCGCTAGTGCTCCTCTCGACAGGGGGCCCTACGAGCAGTACTTC CASAPLDRGPYEQYF
TRBJ2-7 TRBD1 NA TRBV5-1 TGCGCCAGCAGCTTGGCCGGACAGGGGTCAAACGAGCAGTACTTC CASSLAGQGSNEQYF
TRBJ2-7 NA NA TRBV20-1 TGCAGTGCTAGAGATCGAAGGGTTCAGTACGAGCAGTACTTC CSARDRRVQYEQYF
TRBJ1-2 TRBD1 medium-sized TRBV19 TGTGCCAGTAGTTCGACAGGGTTTTTCCATGGCTACACCTTC CASSSTGFFHGYTF
TRBJ2-5 TRBD2 NA TRBV11-1 TGTGCCAGCAGCCTGGGACTATCGGGCCCGAGTGTTAAAGAGACCCAGTACTTC CASSLGLSGPSVKETQYF
TRBJ2-7 NA NA TRBV6-1 TGTGCCAGCAGTTTCCAAGATAGCGGACCCTACGAGCAGTACTTC CASSFQDSGPYEQYF
TRBJ2-2 NA few TRBV19 TGTGCCAGTATAGGGGTAAAGGACACCGGGGAGCTGTTTTTT CASIGVKDTGELFF
TRBJ2-4 NA many TRBV7-2 TGTGCCAGCAGCTTAGCCCGGGACGGGACGTTTTACTTC CASSLARDGTFYF
TRBJ1-2 TRBD1 NA TRBV20-1 TGCAGTTCTCCCGGACAGGCCACTAACTATGGCTACACCTTC CSSPGQATNYGYTF
TRBJ2-1 NA NA TRBV6-1 TGTGCCAGCAGTGAGGTCTACAATGAGCAGTTCTTC CASSEVYNEQFF
TRBJ2-2 NA few TRBV12-3/TRBV12-4 TGTGCCAGCAGTTTGATTAGCGGAACCGGGGAGCTGTTTTTT CASSLISGTGELFF
TRBJ2-2 NA many TRBV2 TGTGCCAGCAGGGGCGCCGGGGAGCTGTTTTTT CASRGAGELFF
TRBJ2-1 TRBD2 many TRBV7-9 TGTGCCAGCAGCCTGACCAGCGGGAGGGCAGGTGAGCAGTTCTTC CASSLTSGRAGEQFF
TRBJ2-3 NA many TRBV2 TGTGCCAGCAGGGGGGGTAGGAGCACAGATACGCAGTATTTT CASRGGRSTDTQYF
TRBJ2-7 TRBD1 medium-sized TRBV28 TGTGCCAGCCTGGGGACAGTCTACGAGCAGTACTTC CASLGTVYEQYF